Listed here is a single TCR beta chain. Participants spanned ages about 18 to 95 years and resided in about two dozen US areas. In assigning cohorts, the study relied on participant-reported clinical history. Per the germline V gene, CDR1 is SGHRS and CDR2 is YFSETQ. CDR3 length: 18 residues. V was pared by 0 bases and J by 8 bases, with 13 bases of the junction left unmatched. This specimen belongs to a study of blood T cell repertoires in COVID-19. The overall study: T cells, B-cell-depleted T cells, or PBMCs provided the cDNA or gDNA that served as material.

Clones were read by immunoSEQ multiplex PCR, and TCRdb kept only the in-frame ones, dropping some. Here the sample spans some 340,000 clones, 90% being singletons. Sequenced material: PBMCs or T cells enriched from blood (not recorded which). The V gene is TRBV5-1, the J gene TRBJ2-1; TRBD2 agrees at 11 bases. The clonotype was recovered from a woman in her 30s who had been exposed to COVID-19. CDR3 DNA sequence: TGCGCCAGCAGCTTGGGTTTTAGCGGGGGGGCCGTTAACTATGAGCAGTTCTTC. Protein: CASSLGFSGGAVNYEQFF.